This T cell receptor beta chain came from a study of cytomegalovirus exposure and HLA in healthy donors. Study observations and caveats: Cytomegalovirus association was assigned to some 160 TCR beta chains. In a later analysis, compared with equally common non-associated chains, HLA-associated beta chains were more expanded.

PCR primers comprised 60 Vbeta and 13 Jbeta primers. Original data processing: In a later analysis, around 10 million of 60 million to 80 million unique beta chains occurred in at least two donors. Assay used: immunoSEQ multiplex PCR; TCRdb lists only in-frame clones, some missing. V, J and clone size are those of that table, while D and trimming were read from the DNA. The sample table sets out over 45,000 clones. Notes on this clone: Its antigen is not known.

Sequenced: PBMCs. This receptor was taken from a woman aged 40 to 49 in good health and CMV-seronegative.

The CDR3, as DNA: TGTGCCAGCAGGACTCCGGGATCTCGGTCAGGGGAGCTGTTTTTT. Protein sequence: CASRTPGSRSGELFF. The chain is built from TRBV28 and TRBJ2-2; tentatively, D is TRBD2 (5 bases). In germline, CDR1 is MDHEN, CDR2 SYDVKM. V lost 6 bases and J lost 8, with 19 bases in between. The CDR3 spans 15 residues.